These 21 T cell receptor beta chains were sequenced from one sample in a study of blood T cell repertoires in COVID-19. Some clones are missing from TCRdb's copy, which holds only in-frame ones; the method was immunoSEQ multiplex PCR. The table includes 80,000 or so clones, about four fifths detected once. Sequencing was done on a sample of peripheral blood. The origin of the receptors is a man in his sixties with acute or convalescent COVID-19.

V gene TRBV27 combines with J gene TRBJ2-5; 9 bases align to TRBD2. The V and J ends lost 5 bases and 7 bases, in that order; junction bases with no gene match: 23. The CDR3 is 19 amino acids. Germline V gives CDR1 MNHEY, CDR2 SMNVEV (reference sequence). CDR3 region: CASSTGVGSSGSELGTQYF. The CDR3 DNA follows: TGTGCCAGCAGTACCGGAGTGGGGAGTAGCGGGAGTGAGTTGGGGACCCAGTACTTC.

This chain joins TRBV6-1 and TRBJ2-7; 9 positions match TRBD1. CDR3 length equals 17 residues. Germline lookup yields CDR1 MNHNS and CDR2 SASEGT. The V and J ends lost 0 bases and 2 bases, in that order; junction bases with no gene match: 8. The CDR3 DNA reads TGTGCCAGCAGTGAAGCGGCACCGGGACAGGGCACCTACGAGCAGTACTTC. It is translated as CASSEAAPGQGTYEQYF.

The chain combines TRBV30 with TRBJ2-2, with TRBD1 matching over 7 bases. Germline V gives CDR1 GTSNPN, CDR2 SVGIG (reference sequence). CDR3 length equals 13 residues. After removal of 2 bases from V and 6 bases from J, the junction contained 3 bases not matched to a gene. In nucleotides, the CDR3 is TGTGCCTGGAGTACAGGGGATCCCGGGGAGCTGTTTTTT. Protein product: CAWSTGDPGELFF. Variable domain in full (rest from reference TRBV30 and TRBJ2-2): SQTIHQWPATLVQPVGSPLSLECTVEGTSNPNLYWYRQAAGRGLQLLFYSVGIGQISSEVPQNLSASRPQDRQFILSSKKLLLSDSGFYLCAWSTGDPGELFFGEGSRLTVL.

This sequence joins TRBV7-2 and TRBJ2-3; no firm D call. The CDR3 totals 15 residues. With 5 bases removed from V and 2 bases from J, the gap between germline ends came to 14 bases. CDR1 is SGHTA and CDR2 is FQGNSA in the germline V gene. CDR3 region: CASSTWASATDTQYF. In DNA, the CDR3 is TGTGCCAGCAGCACCTGGGCGTCAGCCACAGATACGCAGTATTTT.

This clone has only a few counts. V usage is TRBV7-9 and J usage is TRBJ2-5, with TRBD1 matching 10 bases. The CDR3 sequence is 15 residues long. Germline CDR1 SEHNR, CDR2 FQNEAQ (reference sequence). With V trimmed by 2 bases and J by 2 bases, 2 bases remained unmatched. In DNA form, the CDR3 reads TGTGCCAGCAGCTTACGGACAGGGGGACAAGAGACCCAGTACTTC. Translated, it gives CASSLRTGGQETQYF.

J is TRBJ2-4 and V is TRBV6-5; TRBD1 matches at 8 bases. The CDR3 extends over 15 amino acids. The J segment lost 3 bases and the V segment lost 6 bases, leaving 7 bases of the junction unmatched. CDR1 is MNHEY and CDR2 is SVGAGI in the germline V gene. The CDR3, as DNA: TGTGCCAGCAGGGCGGACAGGGAAGACAAAAACATTCAGTACTTC. It codes for CASRADREDKNIQYF.

The rearrangement links TRBV29-1 to TRBJ2-4; 7 bases align to TRBD1. The J segment lost 6 bases and the V segment lost 3 bases, leaving 2 bases of the junction unmatched. CDR3 length equals 12 residues. CDR1 SQVTM and CDR2 ANQGSEA come from the germline V gene. CDR3 in amino acids: CSVEGDRNIQYF. CDR3 nucleotides: TGCAGCGTTGAGGGGGACAGAAACATTCAGTACTTC.

The chain employs TRBV15 and TRBJ2-6, with D hard to call. Trimming stripped 2 bases from V and 1 base from J, with 3 bases between. Germline V gives CDR1 LNHNV, CDR2 YYDKDF (reference sequence). This CDR3 region has 14 residues. In nucleotides, the CDR3 is TGTGCCACCAGCAGAACTTCTGGGGCCAACGTCCTGACTTTC. This encodes CATSRTSGANVLTF.

The chain uses TRBV13 and TRBJ1-6; unclear D gene. Germline CDR1 reads PRHDT; CDR2 reads FYEKMQ (reference sequence). The CDR3 has 16 residues. V lost 11 bases to trimming and J lost 0 bases, with 17 bases between them. The CDR3 loop is CACLLVLSSYNSPLHF. In DNA form, the CDR3 reads TGTGCCTGCCTCTTAGTCCTTAGCTCCTATAATTCACCCCTCCACTTT.

CDR3: CASSQGTRAFF. CDR3 sequence (DNA): TGTGCCAGCAGCCAAGGAACCAGGGCGTTCTTT. The V call is TRBV4-2, the J call TRBJ1-1, with a possible D match to TRBD1 (5 bases). Trimming took 1 base from V and 14 from J, leaving 11 bases between them. Germline CDR1 is LGHNA and CDR2 is YNFKEQ. The CDR3 is made up of 11 amino acids.

Written as DNA, the CDR3 is TGCGCCAGCAGCTTGTTGCCGGGACTCCTGAATGAGCAGTTCTTC. This gives the protein CASSLLPGLLNEQFF. The rearrangement joins TRBV4-3 to TRBJ2-1; perhaps TRBD2 as D (6 bases). CDR3 length: 15 amino acids. Germline V lookup: CDR1 LGHNA, CDR2 YSLEER. The V gene lost 5 bases and the J gene lost 7 bases, with 18 bases spanning the gap.

This clone was detected only once. The chain couples TRBV28 to TRBJ2-5; perhaps TRBD2 as D (5 bases). This CDR3 spans 13 amino acids. Trimming shortened V by 1 base and J by 3 bases, and 6 bases separated the two germline ends. Germline loops: CDR1 MDHEN, CDR2 SYDVKM. For the CDR3, the DNA is TGTGCCAGCAGTTTATCGGGGAAAGAGACCCAGTACTTC. Protein sequence: CASSLSGKETQYF.

The chain links TRBV6-6 to TRBJ1-4; possible D gene TRBD1, 6 bases. CDR1 is MNHNY, CDR2 SVGAGI, per germline (reference sequence). The CDR3 loop spans 15 amino acids. The V and J ends lost 8 bases and 0 bases respectively, with 13 bases between them. In DNA, the CDR3 is TGTGCCAGCGCCTTGGGACAAGCAACTAATGAAAAACTGTTTTTT. This encodes CASALGQATNEKLFF.

The gene calls are TRBV21-1 and TRBJ2-3; TRBD1 is taken as the D call from the table, unchecked against the DNA. TRBV21-1 is given as a pseudogene. CDR3 length: 14 residues. CDR3 loop: CASSRYRETDTQYF. In DNA, the CDR3 is TGTGCCAGCAGCAGATACAGGGAAACAGATACGCAGTATTTT.

The genes are TRBV6-1 and TRBJ2-5; 11 nucleotides agree with TRBD2. Germline trimming cut 1 base from V and 5 bases from J; bases unmatched to any gene: 12. The CDR3 is 18 amino acids. The V gene's germline CDR1 is MNHNS and CDR2 SASEGT. DNA of the CDR3: TGTGCCAGCAGTGAAGGTGGACTAGCGGGTCGGACCTGGGAGACCCAGTACTTC. The encoded protein is CASSEGGLAGRTWETQYF.

The V call is TRBV4-2, the J call TRBJ1-1; no clear D. The CDR3 is 15 residues long. Per the germline V gene, CDR1 is LGHNA and CDR2 is YNFKEQ. Between the trimmed V and J ends, which lost 1 base and 8 bases, there was a span of 17 bases. The CDR3: CASSQGIHAGREAFF. CDR3 coding DNA: TGTGCCAGCAGCCAAGGGATTCATGCGGGCAGAGAAGCTTTCTTT.

The chain uses TRBV4-1 and TRBJ1-2; D gene ambiguous. The CDR3 spans 14 residues. Germline assignment: CDR1 MGHRA and CDR2 YSYEKL. V lost 1 base to trimming and J lost 1 base, with 7 bases between them. The CDR3 region is CASSQGHGNYGYTF. CDR3 coding DNA: TGCGCCAGCAGCCAAGGTCACGGTAACTATGGCTACACCTTC.

This clone has more than one count but fewer than ten. The rearrangement joins TRBV2 to TRBJ1-4, with 7 bases matching TRBD1. In germline, CDR1 is SNHLY, CDR2 FYNNEI. With 5 bases clipped from V and 8 bases from J, the junction kept 8 bases outside the gene matches. This CDR3 has 14 amino acids. The CDR3 bases are TGTGCCAGCAGTATCACAGGGGCGGGAGAAAAACTGTTTTTT. Amino acid sequence: CASSITGAGEKLFF.

V is TRBV6-2 or TRBV6-3 and J is TRBJ1-3; TRBD1 is a possible D gene (6 bases). The germline gives CDR1 MNHEY, CDR2 SVGEGT. CDR3 length equals 14 residues. V was pared by 4 bases and J by 2 bases, with 9 bases between. CDR3 sequence (DNA): TGTGCCAGCAGTTTACAGGGAGCTGGAAACACCATATATTTT. This gives the protein CASSLQGAGNTIYF.

In its sample, this clone was seen once. The rearrangement links TRBV19 to TRBJ1-5, with 10 bases matching TRBD1. V was clipped by 9 bases and J by 0 bases; unmatched bases: 8. The CDR3 covers 16 residues. The germline CDR1 and CDR2 sequences are LNHDA and SQIVND (reference sequence). The CDR3 nucleotides are TGTGCCAGCCACGGGACAGGGGACCCTAGCAATCAGCCCCAGCATTTT. Its translation: CASHGTGDPSNQPQHF.

There are a few counts of this clone. The chain uses TRBV6-2 or TRBV6-3 and TRBJ2-5; 8 positions match TRBD2. Per the germline V gene, CDR1 is MNHEY and CDR2 is SVGEGT. This CDR3 region has 12 residues. Unmatched junction bases numbered 1, after V lost 0 bases and J lost 10 bases. CDR3 DNA: TGTGCCAGCAGTTACTCTCGGGAGGGCCAGTACTTC. Translated, it gives CASSYSREGQYF.